These 27 T cell receptor beta chains were all obtained from the same sample, sequenced in a study of technical replicates of blood from several donors. This table comes from immunoSEQ multiplex PCR, and its TCRdb copy is limited to in-frame clones, with some not included. The table has about 87,000 clones, approximately 95% seen once. The sample taken for sequencing was T cells isolated from PBMCs. These receptors all stem from a human donor in good health.

Only one count was recorded for this clone. The chain is built from TRBV6-5 and TRBJ1-1, with a possible D match to TRBD1 (5 bases). V was clipped by 4 bases and J by 2 bases, with 11 bases between them. This CDR3 has 14 residues. Germline CDR1 and CDR2: MNHEY and SVGAGI. In nucleotides, the CDR3 is TGTGCCAGCAGTTCTAGGACAACTAACACTGAAGCTTTCTTT. Translation gives CASSSRTTNTEAFF.

V gene TRBV4-1 combines with J gene TRBJ2-7; 9 bases are a match to TRBD1. CDR1 MGHRA and CDR2 YSYEKL come from the germline V gene. The CDR3 is 14 residues long. Unmatched junction bases numbered 1, after V lost 2 bases and J lost 2 bases. The CDR3 protein is CASSQTGGPYEQYF. In nucleotides, the CDR3 is TGCGCCAGCAGCCAAACAGGGGGCCCCTACGAGCAGTACTTC.

CDR3 in amino acids: CASSLALTGNQPQHF. The CDR3 nucleotides read TGTGCCAGCAGCTTGGCCCTGACAGGCAATCAGCCCCAGCATTTT. The chain has TRBV5-8 and TRBJ1-5; perhaps TRBD1 as D (5 bases). V lost 0 bases, J lost 2 bases, and 9 bases lay in between. The germline V gene has CDR1 SGHTS and CDR2 YDEGEE. This CDR3 has 15 residues. Complete variable domain (other parts from reference TRBV5-8 and TRBJ1-5): EAGVTQSPTHLIKTRGQQATLRCSPISGHTSVYWYQQALGLGLQFLLWYDEGEERNRGNFPPRFSGRQFPNYSSELNVNALELEDSALYLCASSLALTGNQPQHFGDGTRLSIL.

The rearrangement uses TRBV5-1 and TRBJ1-3; the D gene is possibly TRBD1 (6 bases). Trimming removed 4 bases at V and 3 bases at J, with 14 bases between. The CDR3 length is 15 residues. Germline V gene sequence: CDR1 SGHRS, CDR2 YFSETQ. The CDR3 DNA sequence: TGCGCCAGCAGCCCGCGGACAGAACGTGGAAACACCATATATTTT. It yields the protein CASSPRTERGNTIYF.

This sequence joins TRBV19 and TRBJ2-7, with D tentatively TRBD2 (7 bases). V lost 6 bases and J 3 bases, leaving 18 bases between the germline ends. The CDR3 is 15 amino acids. The germline V gene encodes CDR1 LNHDA and CDR2 SQIVND (reference sequence). This CDR3 is CASRKGTSGGYEQYF. Here the CDR3 DNA reads TGTGCCAGTAGGAAAGGGACATCGGGAGGCTACGAGCAGTACTTC.

The chain recombines TRBV14 with TRBJ2-5; no clear D. The CDR3 has 13 residues. Germline V lookup: CDR1 SGHDN, CDR2 FVKESK. V was pared by 1 base and J by 5 bases, with 8 bases between. The CDR3 DNA reads TGTGCCAGCAGCCAAGTAGTACGGGAGACCCAGTACTTC. It is translated as CASSQVVRETQYF.

The genes are TRBV5-8 and TRBJ2-6; the D gene is possibly TRBD1 (5 bases). Per the germline V gene, CDR1 is SGHTS and CDR2 is YDEGEE. Trimming took 2 bases from V and 0 from J, leaving 12 bases between them. This CDR3 has 17 residues. The CDR3 nucleotides are TGTGCCAGCAGCTTCTGGTCAGGGTACTCTGGGGCCAACGTCCTGACTTTC. This codes for CASSFWSGYSGANVLTF.

The rearrangement links TRBV2 to TRBJ2-3, with a possible D match to TRBD2 (6 bases). Germline CDR1 is SNHLY and CDR2 is FYNNEI. Deletions cut 11 bases from V and 0 bases from J, with 15 bases between. The CDR3 loop spans 14 amino acids. CDR3 sequence reads: CASIREASTDTQYF. CDR3 nucleotide sequence: TGTGCCTCGATAAGGGAGGCTAGCACAGATACGCAGTATTTT.

The chain combines TRBV19 with TRBJ1-4, with TRBD1 matching over 8 bases. V shed 3 bases, J shed 8 bases, and the junction held 5 bases outside the gene matches. From germline, CDR1 is LNHDA and CDR2 SQIVND (reference sequence). This CDR3 region has 14 residues. CDR3 coding DNA: TGTGCCAGTAGTATCCAGGGGGCAGGCGAAAAACTGTTTTTT. Translated, it gives CASSIQGAGEKLFF.

This clone was observed a single time. The CDR3: CASSQAWGAAQYF. The CDR3 DNA reads as TGTGCCAGCAGCCAAGCCTGGGGCGCCGCGCAGTATTTT. The V and J genes are TRBV4-2 and TRBJ2-3; D might be TRBD1 (5 bases). The CDR3 contains 13 residues. Trimming removed 1 base at V and 10 bases at J, with 12 bases between. Germline V gene data show CDR1 as LGHNA and CDR2 as YNFKEQ.

CDR3 residues: CASSSGLAGVFRNEQFF. The CDR3 region has the DNA TGTGCCAGCAGCTCTGGACTAGCGGGAGTATTTAGGAATGAGCAGTTCTTC. This chain connects TRBV7-6 to TRBJ2-1, with TRBD2 matching 13 bases. The CDR3 contains 17 residues. V shed 4 bases and J 7 bases; nucleotides not matched to a gene: 10. Germline loops: CDR1 SGHVS, CDR2 FNYEAQ. The variable domain in full, completed from reference TRBV7-6 and TRBJ2-1, reads GAGVSQSPRYKVTKRGQDVALRCDPISGHVSLYWYRQALGQGPEFLTYFNYEAQQDKSGLPNDRFSAERPEGSISTLTIQRTEQRDSAMYRCASSSGLAGVFRNEQFFGPGTRLTVL.

The CDR3 region is CASSYRVSSYNEQFF. CDR3 DNA: TGCGCCAGCAGTTATCGGGTAAGCTCCTACAATGAGCAGTTCTTC. This chain joins TRBV5-1 and TRBJ2-1; D gene unclear. CDR1 and CDR2 (germline): SGHRS, YFSETQ. Deletions cut 5 bases from V and 0 bases from J, with 12 bases between. The CDR3 totals 15 residues.

This clone was counted a single time. The rearrangement uses TRBV19 and TRBJ2-1, with 11 bases matching TRBD2. The junction had 3 bases not matched to a gene; V was cut back by 6 bases and J by 5 bases. This CDR3 contains 14 residues. CDR1 and CDR2 from the germline V gene are LNHDA and SQIVND (reference sequence). The CDR3 protein is CASRGLADHNEQFF. Here the CDR3 DNA reads TGTGCCAGTAGGGGACTAGCGGACCACAATGAGCAGTTCTTC.

The genes are TRBV27 and TRBJ1-5; TRBD1 agrees at 8 bases. J gave up 6 bases and V 11 bases, and 9 bases lay outside the gene matches. Germline V gene lookup returns CDR1 MNHEY and CDR2 SMNVEV (reference sequence). The CDR3 spans 13 residues. The CDR3 spells CAARTGPGQPQHF. CDR3 nucleotide sequence: TGTGCCGCGCGGACAGGGCCAGGTCAGCCCCAGCATTTT.

This clone was found once. V is TRBV27 and J is TRBJ1-1; D is possibly TRBD1 (5 bases). V shed 5 bases and J shed 1 base, with 14 bases lying between them. This CDR3 has 15 amino acids. Looked up from germline, CDR1 is MNHEY and CDR2 is SMNVEV (reference sequence). As DNA, the CDR3 is TGTGCCAGCAGTCCACTCGACAGTAGGAACACTGAAGCTTTCTTT. It specifies CASSPLDSRNTEAFF.

This clone occurred once. This chain connects TRBV2 to TRBJ1-2; D gene uncertain. The CDR3 has 15 residues. Trimming left V 8 bases short and J 2 bases short, with 18 bases between. Germline V gene data show CDR1 as SNHLY and CDR2 as FYNNEI. The DNA for the CDR3 is TGTGCCAGCCAATGGGTCCAGACAACCAACTATGGCTACACCTTC. It encodes CASQWVQTTNYGYTF. The entire variable domain, with the rest obtained from reference TRBV2 and TRBJ1-2, is as follows: EPEVTQTPSHQVTQMGQEVILRCVPISNHLYFYWYRQILGQKVEFLVSFYNNEISEKSEIFDDQFSVERPDGSNFTLKIRSTKLEDSAMYFCASQWVQTTNYGYTFGSGTRLTVV.

The chain joins TRBV7-9 to TRBJ2-1; D ambiguous. V gave up 1 base and J gave up 9 bases, with 7 bases separating them. The V gene's germline CDR1 is SEHNR and CDR2 FQNEAQ (reference sequence). CDR3 length: 12 residues. CDR3 bases: TGTGCCAGCAGCTTAGGGCAGTTTGAGCAGTTCTTC. This codes for CASSLGQFEQFF.

The chain employs TRBV30 and TRBJ2-2, with 7 nucleotides matching TRBD2. From germline, CDR1 is GTSNPN and CDR2 SVGIG (reference sequence). This CDR3 comprises 16 residues. With V trimmed by 3 bases and J by 7 bases, 14 bases remained unmatched. The CDR3 region has the DNA TGTGCCTGGAGCCGCCCGACACTAGCGCGTATCGGGGAGCTGTTTTTT. Translating gives CAWSRPTLARIGELFF.

The chain uses TRBV7-9 and TRBJ2-2; no reliable D call. From germline, CDR1 is SEHNR and CDR2 FQNEAQ (reference sequence). The CDR3 sequence is 11 residues long. Trimming left V 5 bases short and J 5 bases short, with 3 bases between. Here the CDR3 reads CASSLTGELFF. The CDR3 DNA sequence: TGTGCCAGCAGCCTAACCGGGGAGCTGTTTTTT.

The genes are TRBV9 and TRBJ1-2; TRBD1 might be the D (6 bases). V lost 3 bases and J 0 bases, leaving 12 bases between the germline ends. Germline assignment: CDR1 SGDLS and CDR2 YYNGEE. The CDR3 runs to 15 residues. The CDR3 bases are TGTGCCAGCAGCGGGACAGCTCAAACTAACTATGGCTACACCTTC. It codes for CASSGTAQTNYGYTF.

J is TRBJ1-2 and V is TRBV20-1; possible D gene TRBD1, 5 bases. V gave up 6 bases and J gave up 4 bases, with 9 bases separating them. The CDR3 has 11 residues. In germline, CDR1 is DFQATT, CDR2 SNEGSKA (reference sequence). CDR3 amino acids: CSASGGYGYTF. The CDR3 nucleotides are TGCAGTGCCTCGGGGGGCTATGGCTACACCTTC.

V is TRBV2 and J is TRBJ1-1, with no clear D. The CDR3 extends over 15 amino acids. Looked up from germline, CDR1 is SNHLY and CDR2 is FYNNEI. V shed 4 bases and J shed 5 bases, with 17 bases lying between them. The CDR3 DNA reads TGTGCCAGCAGTGGGAGGTGGGAACTGGAGACTGAAGCTTTCTTT. This sequence encodes CASSGRWELETEAFF.

The rearrangement links TRBV5-1 to TRBJ1-1, with D uncertain. V dropped 1 base and J dropped 4 bases, with 11 bases sitting between them. CDR1 is SGHRS, CDR2 YFSETQ, per germline. CDR3 length: 14 residues. CDR3 nucleotide sequence: TGCGCCAGCAGCTTGAGGAGGGAGGGCACTGAAGCTTTCTTT. It yields the protein CASSLRREGTEAFF. The variable domain in full, with the rest retrieved from reference TRBV5-1 and TRBJ1-1, is KAGVTQTPRYLIKTRGQQVTLSCSPISGHRSVSWYQQTPGQGLQFLFEYFSETQRNKGNFPGRFSGRQFSNSRSEMNVSTLELGDSALYLCASSLRREGTEAFFGQGTRLTVV.

The rearrangement joins TRBV5-1 to TRBJ1-2; the D gene is possibly TRBD1 (6 bases). This CDR3 is 12 amino acids long. Germline CDR1 reads SGHRS; CDR2 reads YFSETQ. The V gene lost 4 bases and the J gene lost 7 bases, with 11 bases spanning the gap. CDR3 in amino acids: CASSGNRAGYTF. The CDR3 DNA sequence: TGCGCCAGCAGCGGCAACAGGGCTGGCTACACCTTC.

The chain is built from TRBV18 and TRBJ1-4, with 7 nucleotides matching TRBD1. Losses at the gene ends were 2 bases for V and 7 bases for J; bases not matched to a gene: 10. The CDR3 is 16 amino acids. Germline-derived CDR1 and CDR2 are KGHSH and LQKENI. The CDR3 bases are TGTGCCAGCTCACCAAATGAAAGGGGGCGAGGTGAAAAACTGTTTTTT. Amino acids: CASSPNERGRGEKLFF.

In its sample, this clone was seen once. The chain carries TRBV5-4 and TRBJ2-7; D is perhaps TRBD1 (6 bases). Trimming took 5 bases from V and 0 from J, leaving 12 bases between them. Per germline, CDR1 SGHNT and CDR2 YYREEE (reference sequence). CDR3 length: 14 residues. The CDR3 DNA is TGTGCCAGCAGTTTTCAGGGGAGCTCCTACGAGCAGTACTTC. This gives the protein CASSFQGSSYEQYF.

The V gene is TRBV28, the J gene TRBJ2-4; TRBD2 matches 12 bases. J gave up 5 bases and V 3 bases, and 8 bases lay outside the gene matches. Germline-derived CDR1 and CDR2 are MDHEN and SYDVKM. This CDR3 has 17 amino acids. The CDR3 here is CASSFLAGGPAENIQYF. The CDR3 DNA sequence: TGTGCCAGCAGTTTCCTAGCGGGAGGGCCCGCGGAAAACATTCAGTACTTC.